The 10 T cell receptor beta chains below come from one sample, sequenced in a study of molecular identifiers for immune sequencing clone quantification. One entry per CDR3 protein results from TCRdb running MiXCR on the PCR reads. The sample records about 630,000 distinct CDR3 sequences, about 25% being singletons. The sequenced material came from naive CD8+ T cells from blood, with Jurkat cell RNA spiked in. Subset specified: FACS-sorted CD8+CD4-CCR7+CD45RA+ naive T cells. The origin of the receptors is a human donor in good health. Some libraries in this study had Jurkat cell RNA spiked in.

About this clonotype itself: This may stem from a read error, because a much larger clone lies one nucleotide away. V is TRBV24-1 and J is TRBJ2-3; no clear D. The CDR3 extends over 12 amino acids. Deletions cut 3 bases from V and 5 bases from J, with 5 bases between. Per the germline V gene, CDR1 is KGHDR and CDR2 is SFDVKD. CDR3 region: CATSDPIDTQYF. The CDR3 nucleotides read TGTGCCACCAGTGATCCTATAGATACGCAGTATTTT.

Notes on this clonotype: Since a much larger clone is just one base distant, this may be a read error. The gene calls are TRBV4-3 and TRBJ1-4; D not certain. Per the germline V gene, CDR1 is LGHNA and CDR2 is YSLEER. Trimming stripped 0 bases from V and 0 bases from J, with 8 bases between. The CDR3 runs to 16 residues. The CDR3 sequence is CASSQDRAATNEKLFF. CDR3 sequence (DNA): TGCGCCAGCAGCCAAGATCGGGCAGCAACTAATGAAAAACTGTTTTTT.

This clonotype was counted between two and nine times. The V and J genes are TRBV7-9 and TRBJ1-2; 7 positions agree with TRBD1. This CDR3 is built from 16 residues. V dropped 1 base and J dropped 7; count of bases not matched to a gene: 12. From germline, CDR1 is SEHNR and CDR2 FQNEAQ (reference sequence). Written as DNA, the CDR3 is TGTGCCAGCAGCTTAGAGGGACAGACGTTCACTTTTGGCTACACCTTC. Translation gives CASSLEGQTFTFGYTF. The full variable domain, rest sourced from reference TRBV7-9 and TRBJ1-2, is DTGVSQNPRHKITKRGQNVTFRCDPISEHNRLYWYRQTLGQGPEFLTYFQNEAQLEKSRLLSDRFSAERPKGSFSTLEIQRTEQGDSAMYLCASSLEGQTFTFGYTFGSGTRLTVV.

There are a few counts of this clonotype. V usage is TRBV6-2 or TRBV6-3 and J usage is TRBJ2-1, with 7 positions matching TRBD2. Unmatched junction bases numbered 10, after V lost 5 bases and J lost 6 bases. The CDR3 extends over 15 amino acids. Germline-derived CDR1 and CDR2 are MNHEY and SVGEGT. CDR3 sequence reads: CASSQPGLSFNEQFF. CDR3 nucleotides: TGTGCCAGCAGTCAGCCGGGACTATCATTCAATGAGCAGTTCTTC.

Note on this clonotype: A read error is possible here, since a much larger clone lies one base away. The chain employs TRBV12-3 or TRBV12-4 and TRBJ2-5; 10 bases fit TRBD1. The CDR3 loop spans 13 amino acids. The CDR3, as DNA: TGTTCCAGCAGTGACAGGGGGCGAGAGACCCAGTACTTC. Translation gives CSSSDRGRETQYF.

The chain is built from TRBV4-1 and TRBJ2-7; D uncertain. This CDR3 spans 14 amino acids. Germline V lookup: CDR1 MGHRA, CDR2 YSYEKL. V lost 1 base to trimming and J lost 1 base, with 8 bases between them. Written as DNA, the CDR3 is TGCGCCAGCAGCCAAGTCTCAGGATCCTACGAGCAGTACTTC. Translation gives CASSQVSGSYEQYF.

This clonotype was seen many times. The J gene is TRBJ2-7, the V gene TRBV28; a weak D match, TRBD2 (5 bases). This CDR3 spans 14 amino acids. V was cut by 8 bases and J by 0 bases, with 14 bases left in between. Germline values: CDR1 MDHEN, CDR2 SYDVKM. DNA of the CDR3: TGTGCCAGCGTGAGACGTGGGAGCTCCTACGAGCAGTACTTC. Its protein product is CASVRRGSSYEQYF.

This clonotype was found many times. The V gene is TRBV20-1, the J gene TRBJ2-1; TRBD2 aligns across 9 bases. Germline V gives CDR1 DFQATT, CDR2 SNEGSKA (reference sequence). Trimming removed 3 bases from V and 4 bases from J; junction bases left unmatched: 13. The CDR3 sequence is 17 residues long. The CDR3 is CSASIIRAGGPYNEQFF. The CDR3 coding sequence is TGCAGTGCTAGTATCATACGCGCGGGGGGGCCGTACAATGAGCAGTTCTTC.

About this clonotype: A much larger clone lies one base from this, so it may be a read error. This CDR3 reads CASSAKAGHGLDTEAFF. Written as DNA, the CDR3 is TGTGCCAGCTCAGCTAAGGCAGGGCACGGGTTAGACACTGAAGCTTTCTTT. The genes are TRBV18 and TRBJ1-1; TRBD1 might be the D (5 bases). The CDR3 is 17 residues long. V lost 5 bases, J lost 3 bases, and 22 bases lay in between. CDR1 is KGHSH, CDR2 LQKENI, per germline.

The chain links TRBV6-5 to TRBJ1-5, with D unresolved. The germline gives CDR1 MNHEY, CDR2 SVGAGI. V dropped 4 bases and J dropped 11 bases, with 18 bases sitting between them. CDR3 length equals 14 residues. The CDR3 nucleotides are TGTGCCAGCAGTTCCCTCACTGGCGGTCGGGCCCAGCATTTT. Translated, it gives CASSSLTGGRAQHF.